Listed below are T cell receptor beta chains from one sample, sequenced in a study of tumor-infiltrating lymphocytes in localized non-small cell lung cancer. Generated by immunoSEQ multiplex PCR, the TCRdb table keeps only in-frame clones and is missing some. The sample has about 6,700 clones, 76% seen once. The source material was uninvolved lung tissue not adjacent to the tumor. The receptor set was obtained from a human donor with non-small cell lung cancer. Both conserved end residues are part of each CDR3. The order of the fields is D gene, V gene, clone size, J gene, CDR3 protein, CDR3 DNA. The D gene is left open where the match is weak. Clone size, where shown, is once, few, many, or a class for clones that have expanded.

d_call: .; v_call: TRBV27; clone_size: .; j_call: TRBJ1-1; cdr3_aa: CASSLKSGWTEAFF; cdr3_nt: TGTGCCAGCAGTCTAAAAAGTGGGTGGACTGAAGCTTTCTTT
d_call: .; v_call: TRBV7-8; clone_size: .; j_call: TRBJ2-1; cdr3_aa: CASSLDRSNEQFF; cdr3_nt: TGTGCCAGCAGCTTAGATCGTTCTAATGAGCAGTTCTTC
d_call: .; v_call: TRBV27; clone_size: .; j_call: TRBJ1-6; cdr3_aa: CASSSRAGYSPLHF; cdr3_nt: TGTGCCAGCAGTTCCAGGGCGGGTTATTCACCCCTCCACTTT
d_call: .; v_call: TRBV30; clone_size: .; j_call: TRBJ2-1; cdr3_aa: CAWSVGTYNEQFF; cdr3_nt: TGTGCCTGGAGTGTAGGCACTTACAATGAGCAGTTCTTC
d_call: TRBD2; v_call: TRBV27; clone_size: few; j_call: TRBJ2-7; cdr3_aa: CASSHKARGLAGVHEQYF; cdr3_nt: TGTGCCAGCAGCCATAAGGCGAGGGGACTAGCGGGAGTCCACGAGCAGTACTTC
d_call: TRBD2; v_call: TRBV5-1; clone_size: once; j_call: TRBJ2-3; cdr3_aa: CASSLRAGGFTDTQYF; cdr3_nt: TGCGCCAGCAGCTTGCGAGCGGGGGGTTTCACAGATACGCAGTATTTT
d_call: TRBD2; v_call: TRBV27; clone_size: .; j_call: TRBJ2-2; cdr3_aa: CASIGAGGANTGELFF; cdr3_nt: TGTGCCAGCATCGGAGCGGGGGGAGCGAACACCGGGGAGCTGTTTTTT
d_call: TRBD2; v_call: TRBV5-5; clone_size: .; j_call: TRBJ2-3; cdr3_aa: CASSLAQRGGTDTQYF; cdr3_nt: TGTGCCAGCAGCTTGGCACAGCGGGGGGGCACAGATACGCAGTATTTT
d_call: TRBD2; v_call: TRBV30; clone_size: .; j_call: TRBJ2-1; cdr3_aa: CAWSIGLAGYNEQFF; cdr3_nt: TGTGCCTGGAGTATTGGACTAGCGGGGTACAATGAGCAGTTCTTC
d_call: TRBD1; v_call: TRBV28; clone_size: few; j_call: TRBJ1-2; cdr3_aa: CASSLAAGGLHGYTF; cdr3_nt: TGTGCCAGCAGTTTAGCGGCAGGGGGTCTCCATGGCTACACCTTC
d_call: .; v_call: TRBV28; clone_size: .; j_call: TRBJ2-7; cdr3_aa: CASSSPGVAVHEQYF; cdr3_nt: TGTGCCAGCAGTTCCCCCGGGGTAGCTGTCCACGAACAGTACTTC
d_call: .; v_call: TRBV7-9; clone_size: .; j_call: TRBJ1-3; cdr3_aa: CASSSTVLRGGNTIYF; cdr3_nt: TGTGCCAGCAGCTCGACAGTGCTGAGAGGTGGAAACACCATATATTTT
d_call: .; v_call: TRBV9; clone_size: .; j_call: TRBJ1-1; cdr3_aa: CASSVARQMNTEAFF; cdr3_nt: TGTGCCAGCAGCGTAGCCCGACAGATGAACACTGAAGCTTTCTTT
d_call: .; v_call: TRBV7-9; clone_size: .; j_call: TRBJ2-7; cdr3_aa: CASSPRTDWSYEQYF; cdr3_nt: TGTGCCAGCAGCCCGCGGACAGATTGGAGCTACGAGCAGTACTTC
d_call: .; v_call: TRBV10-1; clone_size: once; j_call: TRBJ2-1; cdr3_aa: CASSESVGQGGEQFF; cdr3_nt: TGCGCCAGCAGTGAGTCGGTGGGGCAGGGGGGTGAGCAGTTCTTC
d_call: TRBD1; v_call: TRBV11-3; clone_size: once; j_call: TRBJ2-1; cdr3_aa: CASSLGGTGGYNEQFF; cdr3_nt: TGTGCCAGCAGCTTAGGAGGGACAGGGGGTTACAATGAGCAGTTCTTC
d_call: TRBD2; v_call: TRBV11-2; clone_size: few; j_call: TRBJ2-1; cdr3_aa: CASSSKGLAGGGYNEQFF; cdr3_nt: TGTGCCAGCAGCTCCAAGGGACTAGCGGGAGGGGGGTACAATGAGCAGTTCTTC
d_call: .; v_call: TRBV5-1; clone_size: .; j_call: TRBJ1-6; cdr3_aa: CASSHLDRSSPLHF; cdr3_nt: TGCGCCAGCAGCCACCTCGACAGGTCTTCACCCCTCCACTTT